Presented here are 12 T cell receptor beta chains from one specimen sequenced in a study of blood T cells in healthy people across ages. Primed by a sample-barcoded 5' primer and a J-beta primer mix, a second PCR proceeded for about 6 to 12 cycles. TCRdb called the 5' RACE reads again in MiXCR, with one record for every CDR3 protein. Of 870,000 or so distinct CDR3 sequences in the sample, more than 25% are singletons; the top ten hold 17%. The sequenced material came from blood. The receptor source for this set is a woman aged 80 or older in good health.

The sample holds many counts of this clonotype. The V gene is TRBV4-1, the J gene TRBJ1-6; D is ambiguous. The CDR3 is 18 residues long. Looked up from germline, CDR1 is MGHRA and CDR2 is YSYEKL. V was cut by 0 bases and J by 2 bases, with 14 bases left in between. CDR3: CASSQEGGRSAYNSPLHF. CDR3 DNA: TGCGCCAGCAGCCAAGAGGGTGGAAGGTCCGCCTATAATTCACCCCTCCACTTT.

V gene TRBV7-2 combines with J gene TRBJ2-2; D uncertain. The CDR3 loop spans 14 amino acids. Germline values: CDR1 SGHTA, CDR2 FQGNSA. V lost 4 bases, J lost 6 bases, and 12 bases lay in between. The CDR3 bases are TGTGCCAGCAGCTCTTCTTCCGCGTCCGGGGAGCTGTTTTTT. Its protein is CASSSSSASGELFF.

Many counts were recorded for this clonotype. This chain uses TRBV3-1 with TRBJ1-2, with D unresolved. Trimming removed 4 bases from V and 0 bases from J, with 6 bases in between. The germline V gene encodes CDR1 LGHDT and CDR2 YNNKEL (reference sequence). The CDR3 spans 13 residues. CDR3 sequence reads: CASSRATNYGYTF. The CDR3 coding sequence is TGTGCCAGCAGCCGCGCCACTAACTATGGCTACACCTTC.

Regarding this clonotype: This clone may be a read error of a much larger clone one base away. The DNA for the CDR3 is TGTGCCAGCAGCCGGTCCGAAGATACGCAGTATTTT. Protein product: CASSRSEDTQYF. The J gene is TRBJ2-3, the V gene TRBV11-3; D is uncertain. Germline CDR1 reads SGHNT; CDR2 reads YENEEA. CDR3 size: 12 residues. V was shortened by 5 bases and J by 5 bases, with 8 bases between the two germline ends.

This clonotype was found a few times. One base away lies a much larger clone, so this may be a sequencing read error. The chain combines TRBV12-3 or TRBV12-4 with TRBJ1-4; 7 nucleotides align to TRBD1. The CDR3 is made up of 14 amino acids. CDR3 region: CASSSQQGSEKRFF. The CDR3 bases are TGTGCCAGCAGTTCCCAACAGGGGAGTGAAAAACGGTTTTTT.

The rearrangement joins TRBV14 to TRBJ1-2; 9 nucleotides match TRBD1. Unmatched junction bases numbered 10, after V lost 2 bases and J lost 6 bases. Germline-derived CDR1 and CDR2 are SGHDN and FVKESK. The CDR3 has 16 amino acids. CDR3: CASSQLYKWDRDGYTF. Here the CDR3 DNA reads TGTGCCAGCAGCCAACTTTACAAATGGGACAGGGATGGCTACACCTTC.

This clonotype was seen only a few times. The chain uses TRBV3-1 and TRBJ1-5; 7 nucleotides match TRBD1. Germline V CDR1 and CDR2: LGHDT, YNNKEL (reference sequence). The trim removed 0 bases at V and 1 base at J, leaving 6 bases unmatched. The CDR3 contains 17 residues. DNA of the CDR3: TGTGCCAGCAGCCAAGACGGGACAGAAGTCAGCAATCAGCCCCAGCATTTT. Translation gives CASSQDGTEVSNQPQHF.

This clonotype was recorded many times. The chain recombines TRBV6-5 with TRBJ1-2; D is uncertain. The CDR3 is made up of 12 amino acids. The germline CDR1 and CDR2 sequences are MNHEY and SVGAGI. V was pared by 6 bases and J by 7 bases, with 12 bases between. CDR3 sequence: CASSPLGRGYTF. DNA of the CDR3: TGTGCCAGCAGCCCCCTCGGCCGTGGCTACACCTTC.

V usage is TRBV6-2 or TRBV6-3 and J usage is TRBJ2-1; no definite D call. CDR3 length: 15 residues. The germline CDR1 and CDR2 sequences are MNHEY and SVGEGT. The V and J ends lost 2 bases and 2 bases respectively, with 10 bases between them. The CDR3 region has the DNA TGTGCCAGCAGTTACGGCGGAGTTACCTACAATGAGCAGTTCTTC. Translating gives CASSYGGVTYNEQFF.

This clonotype was recorded many times. The CDR3 bases are TGTGCCAGCAGCTTAAGATCCAGCGGGGTAGCCAAAAACATTCAGTACTTC. Translation gives CASSLRSSGVAKNIQYF. This sequence joins TRBV7-2 and TRBJ2-4; TRBD2 aligns across 7 bases. The CDR3 loop spans 17 amino acids. J gave up 0 bases and V 2 bases, and 7 bases lay outside the gene matches. Looked up from germline, CDR1 is SGHTA and CDR2 is FQGNSA.

The V call is TRBV20-1, the J call TRBJ2-1, with TRBD2 identical over 10 bases. The CDR3 covers 16 residues. V gave up 7 bases and J gave up 3 bases; unmatched junction bases: 12. Per the germline V gene, CDR1 is DFQATT and CDR2 is SNEGSKA (reference sequence). Written as DNA, the CDR3 is TGCAGTGTTGCTCTAGCGGGAGTCGTCGTCTACAATGAGCAGTTCTTC. As protein: CSVALAGVVVYNEQFF.

This clonotype came up many times. CDR3 sequence (DNA): TGTGCCAGCTCACCACTTGACCAAGAGACCCAGTACTTC. Protein product: CASSPLDQETQYF. V gene TRBV18 combines with J gene TRBJ2-5, with D unclear. V was pared by 1 base and J by 0 bases, with 3 bases between. The germline gives CDR1 KGHSH, CDR2 LQKENI. CDR3 length: 13 residues.